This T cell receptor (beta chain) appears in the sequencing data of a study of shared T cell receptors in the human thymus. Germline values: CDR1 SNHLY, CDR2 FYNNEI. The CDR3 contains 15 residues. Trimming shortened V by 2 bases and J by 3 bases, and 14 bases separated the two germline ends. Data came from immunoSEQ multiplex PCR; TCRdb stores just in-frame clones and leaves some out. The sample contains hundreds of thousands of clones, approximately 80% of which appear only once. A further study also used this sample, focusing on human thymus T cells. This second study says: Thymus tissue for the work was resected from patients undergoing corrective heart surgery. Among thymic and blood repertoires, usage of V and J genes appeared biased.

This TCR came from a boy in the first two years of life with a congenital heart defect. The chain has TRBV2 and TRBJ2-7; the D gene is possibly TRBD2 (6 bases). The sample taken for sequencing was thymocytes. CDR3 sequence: CASSEPGLGGYEQYF. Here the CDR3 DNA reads TGTGCCAGCAGTGAACCGGGACTTGGAGGCTACGAGCAGTACTTC.